Below are 20 T cell receptor beta chains sequenced from a single sample in a study of cytomegalovirus exposure and HLA in healthy donors. The PCR contained 60 Vbeta and 13 Jbeta primers. Using immunoSEQ multiplex PCR, the repertoire was profiled, and TCRdb retains in-frame clones only, with some absent. Of approximately 200,000 clones listed, approximately 85% are singletons. Specimen: PBMCs. The receptors here all came from a girl aged 10 to 17 in good health and CMV-seropositive.

CDR3 in DNA: TGTGCCAGCAGAACCAGACAGAGTGTCTATGGCTACACCTTC. Translation gives CASRTRQSVYGYTF. V and J are TRBV6-5 and TRBJ1-2, with D perhaps matching TRBD1 (5 bases). This CDR3 contains 14 residues. V was trimmed by 6 bases and J by 4 bases, leaving 15 bases between them. CDR1 is MNHEY and CDR2 is SVGAGI in the germline V gene.

The chain recombines TRBV5-5 with TRBJ1-5; D not certain. Germline CDR1 SGHKS, CDR2 YYEKEE (reference sequence). V lost 1 base to trimming and J lost 2 bases, with 19 bases between them. CDR3 length: 18 residues. The CDR3 region has the DNA TGTGCCAGCAGCTTGCTACCACCGGGAGGGCAGGGCAATCAGCCCCAGCATTTT. Encoded protein: CASSLLPPGGQGNQPQHF.

The count of this clone is one. This chain uses TRBV23-1 with TRBJ2-1; 9 positions match TRBD1. TRBV23-1 is an ORF; its function is uncertain. Germline trimming cut 4 bases from V and 2 bases from J; bases unmatched to any gene: 18. The CDR3 extends over 20 amino acids. CDR3 sequence: CASSPPGQGEPGLAYNEQFF. CDR3 nucleotide sequence: TGCGCCAGCAGTCCCCCGGGACAGGGTGAACCAGGACTAGCCTACAATGAGCAGTTCTTC.

The DNA of the CDR3 is TGTGCCAGCAACCCCCGCGGGGGGAACACTGAAGCTTTCTTT. Amino acids: CASNPRGGNTEAFF. J is TRBJ1-1 and V is TRBV27; D might be TRBD1 (5 bases). The length of the CDR3 is 14 residues. Germline values: CDR1 MNHEY, CDR2 SMNVEV (reference sequence). V lost 7 bases to trimming and J lost 1 base, with 13 bases between them.

A few counts support this clone. The rearrangement links TRBV6-5 to TRBJ1-3; the D is unclear. Deletions cut 2 bases from V and 1 base from J, with 6 bases between. CDR1 is MNHEY, CDR2 SVGAGI, per germline. The CDR3 extends over 14 amino acids. The CDR3 loop reads CASSYGESGNTIYF. CDR3 nucleotides: TGTGCCAGCAGTTACGGGGAGTCTGGAAACACCATATATTTT.

This clone showed up just once. This chain joins TRBV6-5 and TRBJ1-4, with D tentatively TRBD1 (5 bases). Germline V lookup: CDR1 MNHEY, CDR2 SVGAGI. Trimming stripped 2 bases from V and 6 bases from J, with 10 bases between. This CDR3 comprises 14 residues. As DNA, the CDR3 is TGTGCCAGCAGTTACACAGGTCTCGATGAAAAACTGTTTTTT. This gives the protein CASSYTGLDEKLFF.

A single count supports this clone. The DNA of the CDR3 is TGTGCCAGCAGCCAAGCACGAGGGTCCCAAGAGACCCAGTACTTC. Its protein is CASSQARGSQETQYF. The chain has TRBV14 and TRBJ2-5, with D possibly being TRBD2 (5 bases). V was cut by 1 base and J by 1 base, with 10 bases left in between. The V gene's germline CDR1 is SGHDN and CDR2 FVKESK. The CDR3 runs 15 residues.

The gene calls are TRBV6-5 and TRBJ2-5; TRBD1 aligns across 9 bases. Trimming took 7 bases from V and 5 from J; bases not matched to a gene: 5. The CDR3 spans 13 residues. Looked up from germline, CDR1 is MNHEY and CDR2 is SVGAGI. CDR3 DNA sequence: TGTGCCAGCACCGAACAGGGGGCGGAGACCCAGTACTTC. It codes for CASTEQGAETQYF.

This chain connects TRBV2 to TRBJ1-4; D remains unclear. Germline V gene lookup returns CDR1 SNHLY and CDR2 FYNNEI. The CDR3 has 15 residues. The V and J ends lost 4 bases and 3 bases respectively, with 12 bases between them. CDR3 DNA sequence: TGTGCCAGCAGTGTGGGAGCAGGCTCTAATGAAAAACTGTTTTTT. Its translation is CASSVGAGSNEKLFF.

This clone has only one observation. The chain is built from TRBV12-5 and TRBJ1-1; D remains ambiguous. V was pared by 1 base and J by 4 bases, with 7 bases between. CDR1 and CDR2 (germline): LGHNT, FRNRAP. CDR3 length: 13 amino acids. CDR3 coding DNA: TGTGCTAGTGGTTTGGCCTCGAGCACTGAAGCTTTCTTT. As protein: CASGLASSTEAFF.

Only one count was recorded for this clone. The DNA is omitted, as the CDR3 cannot be located on it reliably, and the CDR3 follows TCRdb's listing. The gene calls are TRBV21-1 and TRBJ1-5; TRBD1, the D gene given by the table, was not confirmed from the DNA. TRBV21-1 is a pseudogene segment. The length of the CDR3 is 19 amino acids, counting both ends. This chain's CDR3 is CASATVRGMVALGNQPQHF.

J is TRBJ1-5 and V is TRBV4-3; no definite D call. The V and J ends lost 0 bases and 3 bases respectively, with 9 bases between them. This CDR3 contains 15 residues. Germline CDR1 reads LGHNA; CDR2 reads YSLEER. The CDR3 loop reads CASSQDPSSNQPQHF. As DNA, the CDR3 is TGCGCCAGCAGCCAAGATCCAAGCTCCAATCAGCCCCAGCATTTT.

This chain connects TRBV5-4 to TRBJ2-2, with TRBD1 matching 9 bases. The CDR3 contains 15 residues. The trim removed 1 base at V and 4 bases at J, leaving 2 bases unmatched. Per the germline V gene, CDR1 is SGHNT and CDR2 is YYREEE (reference sequence). DNA of the CDR3: TGTGCCAGCAGCTTGATGACAGGGGGCACCGGGGAGCTGTTTTTT. Protein product: CASSLMTGGTGELFF. The full variable domain, its missing parts supplied by reference TRBV5-4 and TRBJ2-2, is ETGVTQSPTHLIKTRGQQVTLRCSSQSGHNTVSWYQQALGQGPQFIFQYYREEENGRGNFPPRFSGLQFPNYSSELNVNALELDDSALYLCASSLMTGGTGELFFGEGSRLTVL.

J is TRBJ1-5 and V is TRBV2, with D possibly TRBD1 on 6 matching bases. V shed 6 bases and J shed 3 bases, with 12 bases lying between them. This CDR3 comprises 14 residues. Germline V gene lookup returns CDR1 SNHLY and CDR2 FYNNEI. The CDR3 sequence is CASRIQGDNQPQHF. Here the CDR3 DNA reads TGTGCCAGCAGGATACAGGGAGACAATCAGCCCCAGCATTTT.

The chain has TRBV7-9 and TRBJ2-7; D possibly corresponds to TRBD1 (5 bases). Germline loops: CDR1 SEHNR, CDR2 FQNEAQ (reference sequence). CDR3 length: 14 residues. V was shortened by 4 bases and J by 2 bases, with 12 bases between the two germline ends. CDR3 sequence reads: CASSSLTEAYEQYF. Here the CDR3 DNA reads TGTGCCAGCAGCTCGTTGACAGAGGCCTACGAGCAGTACTTC. Looking up the rest from reference TRBV7-9 and TRBJ2-7 gives the full variable domain: DTGVSQNPRHKITKRGQNVTFRCDPISEHNRLYWYRQTLGQGPEFLTYFQNEAQLEKSRLLSDRFSAERPKGSFSTLEIQRTEQGDSAMYLCASSSLTEAYEQYFGPGTRLTVT.

This sequence joins TRBV7-6 and TRBJ2-1; 12 nucleotides match TRBD2. Germline values: CDR1 SGHVS, CDR2 FNYEAQ. This CDR3 is 17 amino acids long. V lost 4 bases, J lost 8 bases, and 12 bases stayed unmatched. This chain's CDR3 is CASSSWLAGGLGDEQFF. The CDR3 DNA sequence: TGTGCCAGCAGCTCCTGGCTAGCGGGGGGGCTAGGAGATGAGCAGTTCTTC.

J is TRBJ1-2 and V is TRBV27; D may be TRBD1 (5 bases). CDR1 is MNHEY, CDR2 SMNVEV, per germline (reference sequence). There are 17 residues in the CDR3. Between the trimmed V and J ends, which lost 0 bases and 4 bases, there was a span of 18 bases. CDR3: CASSLSGGQGLFYGYTF. CDR3 sequence (DNA): TGTGCCAGCAGTTTATCGGGTGGGCAGGGATTGTTCTATGGCTACACCTTC.

V and J are TRBV7-2 and TRBJ2-5; a possible D gene is TRBD1 (6 bases). Trimming cost V 5 bases and J 2 bases, with 9 bases left between them. CDR1 SGHTA and CDR2 FQGNSA come from the germline V gene. The CDR3 runs 13 residues. CDR3 sequence reads: CASSPGQQETQYF. CDR3 nucleotides: TGTGCCAGCAGCCCCGGACAGCAAGAGACCCAGTACTTC. The full variable domain, rest sourced from reference TRBV7-2 and TRBJ2-5, is GAGVSQSPSNKVTEKGKDVELRCDPISGHTALYWYRQSLGQGLEFLIYFQGNSAPDKSGLPSDRFSAERTGGSVSTLTIQRTQQEDSAVYLCASSPGQQETQYFGPGTRLLVL.

The V and J genes are TRBV7-9 and TRBJ2-3; 11 nucleotides agree with TRBD2. Germline V gene sequence: CDR1 SEHNR, CDR2 FQNEAQ (reference sequence). V lost 0 bases and J lost 5; bases outside the gene matches: 10. This CDR3 is built from 18 residues. The CDR3 bases are TGTGCCAGCAGCTTAGCCCAGTTAGCGGGGGGGCTCGGAGATACGCAGTATTTT. The encoded protein is CASSLAQLAGGLGDTQYF.

V usage is TRBV29-1 and J usage is TRBJ2-3, with TRBD1 matching over 9 bases. This CDR3 has 13 amino acids. J was trimmed by 2 bases and V by 6 bases; bases with no gene match: 3. CDR1 and CDR2 (germline): SQVTM, ANQGSEA. The DNA of the CDR3 is TGCAGCGTGACAGGGGGGGTCACAGATACGCAGTATTTT. Encoded protein: CSVTGGVTDTQYF.